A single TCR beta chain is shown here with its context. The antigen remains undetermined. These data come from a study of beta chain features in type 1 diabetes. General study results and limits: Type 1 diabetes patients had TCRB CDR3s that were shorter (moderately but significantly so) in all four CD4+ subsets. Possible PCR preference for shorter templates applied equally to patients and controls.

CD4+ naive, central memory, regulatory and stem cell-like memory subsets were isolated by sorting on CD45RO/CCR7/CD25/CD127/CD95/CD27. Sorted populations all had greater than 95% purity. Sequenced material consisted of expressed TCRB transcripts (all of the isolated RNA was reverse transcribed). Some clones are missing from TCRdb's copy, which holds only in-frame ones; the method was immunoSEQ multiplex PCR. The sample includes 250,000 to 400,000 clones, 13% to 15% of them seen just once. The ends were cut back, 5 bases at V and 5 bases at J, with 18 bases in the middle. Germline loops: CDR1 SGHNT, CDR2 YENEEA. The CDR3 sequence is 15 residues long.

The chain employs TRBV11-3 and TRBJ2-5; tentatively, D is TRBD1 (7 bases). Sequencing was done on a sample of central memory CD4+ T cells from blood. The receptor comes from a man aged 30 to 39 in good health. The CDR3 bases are TGTGCCAGCAGCCCTCGCGCAGGGGGGCAGGAGACCCAGTACTTC. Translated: CASSPRAGGQETQYF.